The 4 T cell receptor beta chains in this list originate from one sample, sequenced in a study of T cell clones after liver transplantation. Data came from immunoSEQ multiplex PCR; TCRdb stores just in-frame clones and leaves some out. The sample includes 95,000 to 130,000 clones, 90% of them seen just once. Sequencing used CD4+ T cells from blood, obtained 12 months after liver transplant. The receptors here all came from a human patient who received a liver transplant. The T cells may come from the graft donor.

The chain employs TRBV9 and TRBJ2-2, with D possibly TRBD2 on 6 matching bases. In germline, CDR1 is SGDLS, CDR2 YYNGEE. The CDR3 consists of 15 residues. V was clipped by 5 bases and J by 0 bases, with 11 bases between them. This chain's CDR3 is CASSNSGSNTGELFF. The CDR3 DNA reads TGTGCCAGCAGTAATAGCGGTTCGAACACCGGGGAGCTGTTTTTT.

The rearrangement joins TRBV7-2 to TRBJ1-2, with D possibly being TRBD1 (6 bases). CDR3 length equals 14 residues. Germline V gene lookup returns CDR1 SGHTA and CDR2 FQGNSA. V lost 6 bases, J lost 4 bases, and 15 bases lay in between. The CDR3 region has the DNA TGTGCCAGCAGGTCGGACAGACAAACCTATGGCTACACCTTC. Translation gives CASRSDRQTYGYTF.

This chain uses TRBV5-1 with TRBJ2-1, with unresolved D. Germline CDR1 reads SGHRS; CDR2 reads YFSETQ. The CDR3 sequence is 13 residues long. V was trimmed by 7 bases and J by 4 bases, leaving 12 bases between them. The CDR3: CASCVSQYNEQFF. Written as DNA, the CDR3 is TGCGCCAGCTGCGTTTCACAATACAATGAGCAGTTCTTC.

The chain combines TRBV5-4 with TRBJ2-1; TRBD2 aligns across 8 bases. The V and J ends lost 4 bases and 6 bases, in that order; junction bases with no gene match: 24. Germline V gene sequence: CDR1 SGHNT, CDR2 YYREEE (reference sequence). The CDR3 covers 20 residues. The CDR3 is CASSPIPRGGREAVFNEQFF. CDR3 bases: TGTGCCAGCAGCCCAATCCCTCGGGGTGGGCGGGAGGCGGTCTTCAATGAGCAGTTCTTC.